The source of this TCR beta chain is a study of shared clonotypes between healthy human individuals (dated by TCRdb to the early 2020s). A note on the overall study: The cohort comprised a couple of women and a few men aged 18 to 49 years. For each donor, CD4 naive and CD4 memory were each given three plates, CD8 naive was given two plates, and CD8 memory was given one plate. Blood TCR repertoires of roughly 5 healthy adults were deeply sequenced to estimate repertoire size and the extent of clonotype sharing between individuals. To increase sequencing depth and limit assay-specific biases, different laboratories used diverse techniques to prepare libraries and sequence TCR repertoires. Per donor, leukapheresis produced somewhere between about 0.8 and 9 billion PBMCs.

Using the deep immunoSEQ assay, multiplex PCR amplified TCR CDR3 regions from genomic DNA. Genomic DNA extracted from each cell subset was distributed evenly over all wells of several immunoSEQ 96-well plates, and each plate served as one replicate. Each replicate PCR for sorted subsets received about 200 ng genomic DNA, equal to roughly 29,000 T cell genomes. The purified libraries were quantified using a Qubit 3.0 fluorometer, sized with a Bioanalyzer 2100, and then quantified again using the KAPA Library Quantification kit. Every immunoSEQ 96-well plate was sequenced on a dedicated single-read 150-cycle Illumina NextSeq 550 flow cell. The authors processed their data as follows. The immunoSEQ output contained only junctional sequences without quality scores, so filtering could not match that applied to full-length reads. Sequences were annotated with PyIR, a Python wrapper for IgBLAST v1.9, using IMGT germline references to assign V/J genes and CDR3. Any read was removed if the V/J assignment was weak (E-value above 1e-6), the CDR3 was missing, or the read contained stop codons, out-of-frame junctions, or ambiguous translated residues. V3J clonotypes were defined by identical inferred V gene, J gene, and CDR3 amino acid sequence. The percentage overlap between two repertoires was calculated by dividing the number of shared unique clonotypes by the size of the smaller repertoire. Richness of each repertoire was evaluated using RTK rarefaction, the Chao1 estimator, and Recon v2.1 estimates of unobserved clonotypes. Generation probabilities for all TCRbeta clonotypes obtained by the gDNA method from a handful of donors were computed using OLGA. Here the immuneACCESS table is served through TCRdb, limited to in-frame sequences with V and J called. Missing clones are a known gap in these copies; in checked studies unresolved V genes cover under half, and the rest lacks a known reason. V, J and clone size are taken as reported in that table, and D and trimming were inferred from the DNA itself. Here the sample has around 640,000 clones; about 95% occur a single time. Less than 0.13% of the sample is held by the ten biggest clonotypes.

CD8 naive samples were CD45RO-negative cells positively selected for CCR7, giving a CD45RA+CCR7+ population that excluded TemRA cells. Healthy HIV-negative adults with no recently reported acute infections or vaccinations were included as donors. Every donor was a Caucasian adult residing in Nashville, Tennessee, USA. Blood was obtained by leukapheresis, after which PBMCs were separated by Ficoll-Histopaque density gradient centrifugation and cryopreserved in liquid nitrogen vapor phase. Purity and quantity of every magnetically sorted T cell population were checked by analytical flow cytometry. Genomic DNA was isolated from every sorted fraction and measured by UV absorbance on a Nanodrop 2000c. Broader findings and caveats from the paper: Based on pairwise subsampling, the degree of clonotype sharing among donors was expected to be affected by sequencing depth. Rarefaction of sorted-subset datasets indicated incomplete sequencing despite the large sequencing depth. Across a handful of donors, around 5% of naive CD4, approximately 3.5% of naive CD8, under 2.5% of memory CD4, and around 0.4% of memory CD8 clonotypes were shared. Estimated clonotype richness was generally larger for naive than for memory subsets. Higher generation probabilities were observed for clonotypes shared by all four sorted-subset donors than for non-shared clonotypes. The genetic and exposure-history diversity represented was limited by the small number of donors. Only blood was sampled, and tissue TCR repertoires likely differ from those in blood.

As to this clone: Its target antigen remains unknown. There are no base qualities to consult, and no much larger clone falls within one base.

The CDR3 measures 15 amino acids from cysteine to phenylalanine. This entry keeps only the CDR3 DNA: 45 bases, framed from base 1. V loses 3 bases, J loses 9 bases, and the germline ends lie 18 bases apart. From a lookup of the germline V gene, CDR1 and CDR2 are MDHEN and SYDVKM. Sequencing used naive CD8+ T cells sorted from blood. This specimen's cell subset or site label, per the study, means: CD45RA+CCR7+. Rearrangement joined TRBV28 to TRBJ2-4; 5 matching bases give a weak D call of TRBD2. This receptor was taken from a woman under 40 in good health. The CDR3 loop reads CASSFLGQVEGIQYF. The DNA reads TGTGCCAGCAGTTTTTTGGGTCAGGTCGAGGGCATTCAGTACTTC.